This T cell receptor beta chain was observed in a study of T cells in Graves' hyperthyroidism and ophthalmopathy. The wider study: Peripheral blood was acquired at first diagnosis, ahead of any therapy whatsoever.

The investigators amplified TCR beta CDR3 regions from RNA transcripts. A set of HTBI primers served as the primers for a first-round RT-PCR of the TCR CDR3. TCRdb called the multiplex PCR reads again in MiXCR, with one record for every CDR3 protein. The sample holds fewer than 500,000 distinct CDR3 sequences; about 14% are singletons and the top ten take 15% to 20%. The germline V gene has CDR1 LNHDA and CDR2 SQIVND (reference sequence). The CDR3 extends over 13 amino acids. V lost 3 bases and J 4 bases, leaving 9 bases between the germline ends. Based on clinical symptoms, serum thyroxine and TRAb, thyroid ultrasound and orbital computed tomography, diagnoses were reached.

This clonotype originated in a woman aged 25 to 39 with Graves' ophthalmopathy. The rearrangement links TRBV19 to TRBJ1-2; D may be TRBD1 (5 bases). The source material was blood. CDR3 residues: CASSMYGAYGYTF. The CDR3 nucleotides read TGTGCCAGTAGTATGTATGGGGCCTATGGCTACACCTTC.